This TCR beta chain was recorded in a study of T cell repertoires in cytomegalovirus infection. This CDR3 has 14 residues. The germline V gene encodes CDR1 SNHLY and CDR2 FYNNEI. Trimming stripped 3 bases from V and 1 base from J, with 8 bases between. A single record per CDR3 protein comes from TCRdb applying MiXCR to the reads. The table records 700,000 to 900,000 distinct CDR3 sequences, about 28% of them present only once. On this clonotype: Its matching antigen is unknown.

This specimen was cultured CD8+ T cells from PBMCs, taken from culture after CMV antigen stimulation. The source of this sequence is a human donor in good health (CMV status not recorded). Some clones in this sample may be carry-over from other donors' samples. V is TRBV2 and J is TRBJ2-3; D perhaps matches TRBD2 (6 bases). CDR3 sequence reads: CASSDGTRTDTQYF. Written as DNA, the CDR3 is TGTGCCAGCAGTGACGGGACTCGCACAGATACGCAGTATTTT.